This is a list of T cell receptor beta chains from one sample in a study of OX40 agonist ivuxolimab in advanced cancers. Repertoires were generated with immunoSEQ multiplex PCR, while TCRdb's copy carries only in-frame clones and drops some. The profile shows tens of thousands of clones, over 80% of them singletons. Specimen: CD4+ or CD8+ T cells sorted from blood, collected in a trial of the OX40 agonist ivuxolimab. Receptor source: an adult with an advanced solid tumor such as melanoma, head and neck, liver or kidney cancer. Each CDR3 is given with its conserved first and last residue. D genes are given only for firm matches. Size tells how often a clone was seen (once, few, many) or the class of an expanded clone, and some rows leave it out.

d_call: .; v_call: TRBV30; j_call: TRBJ2-5; clone_size: .; cdr3_nt: TGTGCCTGGAGTTCAGGGGTAGGGGAGACCCAGTACTTC; cdr3_aa: CAWSSGVGETQYF
d_call: TRBD2; v_call: TRBV28; j_call: TRBJ2-3; clone_size: .; cdr3_nt: TGTGCCAGCAGTGGACTAGCGGGAGGTCATTCAAACCCTTTAGATACGCAGTATTTT; cdr3_aa: CASSGLAGGHSNPLDTQYF
d_call: .; v_call: TRBV5-1; j_call: TRBJ2-5; clone_size: .; cdr3_nt: TGCGCCAGCAGATCAGGGGTCCAAGAGACCCAGTACTTC; cdr3_aa: CASRSGVQETQYF
d_call: .; v_call: TRBV2; j_call: TRBJ2-2; clone_size: .; cdr3_nt: TGTGCCAGCACCATCGGTGGGAACACCGGGGAGCTGTTTTTT; cdr3_aa: CASTIGGNTGELFF
d_call: .; v_call: TRBV2; j_call: TRBJ1-1; clone_size: .; cdr3_nt: TGTGCCAGCAGTGAAGTCGGGGGTTGGAACACTGAAGCTTTCTTT; cdr3_aa: CASSEVGGWNTEAFF
d_call: .; v_call: TRBV7-8; j_call: TRBJ2-2; clone_size: .; cdr3_nt: TGTGCCAGCAGCTTAGCGAGGAACACCGGGGAGCTGTTTTTT; cdr3_aa: CASSLARNTGELFF
d_call: .; v_call: TRBV27; j_call: TRBJ2-2; clone_size: .; cdr3_nt: TGTGCCAGCAGTCCTGGACGGTTTACCGGGGAGCTGTTTTTT; cdr3_aa: CASSPGRFTGELFF
d_call: .; v_call: TRBV10-3; j_call: TRBJ1-2; clone_size: .; cdr3_nt: TGTGCCATCAGTCCGAGGGGGGGCAGGGGCTCTGGCTACACCTTC; cdr3_aa: CAISPRGGRGSGYTF
d_call: .; v_call: TRBV18; j_call: TRBJ2-7; clone_size: .; cdr3_nt: TGTGCCAGCTCACCACCTACAGGAGAAGCCTACGAGCAGTACTTC; cdr3_aa: CASSPPTGEAYEQYF
d_call: TRBD1; v_call: TRBV27; j_call: TRBJ2-5; clone_size: .; cdr3_nt: TGTGCCAGCAGTTGGACAGGGGATGAGACCCAGTACTTC; cdr3_aa: CASSWTGDETQYF
d_call: .; v_call: TRBV28; j_call: TRBJ2-1; clone_size: .; cdr3_nt: TGTGCCAGCAGTCCATACGGGACCAGCTCCTACAATGAGCAGTTCTTC; cdr3_aa: CASSPYGTSSYNEQFF
d_call: .; v_call: TRBV6-6; j_call: TRBJ2-7; clone_size: once; cdr3_nt: TGTGCCAGCAGCCACGGGGGTATCTGGGACGAGCAGTACTTC; cdr3_aa: CASSHGGIWDEQYF
d_call: TRBD1; v_call: TRBV28; j_call: TRBJ1-2; clone_size: few; cdr3_nt: TGTGCCAGCAGTCAGAAGTCAGACAGGGCGAGCTATGGCTACACCTTC; cdr3_aa: CASSQKSDRASYGYTF
d_call: .; v_call: TRBV6-6; j_call: TRBJ2-1; clone_size: .; cdr3_nt: TGTGCCAGCAACCCCGTGGGACACTACAATGAGCAGTTCTTC; cdr3_aa: CASNPVGHYNEQFF
d_call: .; v_call: TRBV4-3; j_call: TRBJ2-2; clone_size: .; cdr3_nt: TGCGCCAGCAGCCAGACGGACAGAGAAAACGGGGAGCTGTTTTTT; cdr3_aa: CASSQTDRENGELFF
d_call: .; v_call: TRBV30; j_call: TRBJ1-2; clone_size: .; cdr3_nt: TGTGCCTGGAGTGCTGGGGGGCTCGGAGGCTACACCTTC; cdr3_aa: CAWSAGGLGGYTF
d_call: .; v_call: TRBV7-9; j_call: TRBJ1-2; clone_size: few; cdr3_nt: TGTGCCAGCAGCTATGCACAGGGCTACACCTTC; cdr3_aa: CASSYAQGYTF
d_call: .; v_call: TRBV6-6; j_call: TRBJ2-7; clone_size: .; cdr3_nt: TGTGCCAGCAGTTACCCCCAGGGAGAGGTTCACGAGCAGTACTTC; cdr3_aa: CASSYPQGEVHEQYF
d_call: .; v_call: TRBV7-9; j_call: TRBJ1-5; clone_size: .; cdr3_nt: TGTGCCAGCAGCTTGTGGGGACAGCCCCAGCATTTT; cdr3_aa: CASSLWGQPQHF
d_call: .; v_call: TRBV19; j_call: TRBJ2-2; clone_size: .; cdr3_nt: TGTGCCAGTAGTATAGATCTATCGGGGGCCGGGGAGCTGTTTTTT; cdr3_aa: CASSIDLSGAGELFF
d_call: .; v_call: TRBV29-1; j_call: TRBJ2-7; clone_size: .; cdr3_nt: TGCAGCGTTGACGTTACCAGCCACGAGCAGTACTTC; cdr3_aa: CSVDVTSHEQYF
d_call: .; v_call: TRBV18; j_call: TRBJ1-1; clone_size: .; cdr3_nt: TGTGCCAGCTCACCTGCGACAGAGGATAACACTGAAGCTTTCTTT; cdr3_aa: CASSPATEDNTEAFF
d_call: .; v_call: TRBV5-1; j_call: TRBJ1-2; clone_size: .; cdr3_nt: TGCGCCAGCAGCTCGCGGGCAGGGTCCCTCTCCAACTATGGCTACACCTTC; cdr3_aa: CASSSRAGSLSNYGYTF
d_call: .; v_call: TRBV2; j_call: TRBJ2-7; clone_size: .; cdr3_nt: TGTGCCAGCAGTCCTACTAGTCCCGGGTACGAGCAGTACTTC; cdr3_aa: CASSPTSPGYEQYF
d_call: .; v_call: TRBV6-1; j_call: TRBJ1-6; clone_size: .; cdr3_nt: TGTGCCAGCAGTAAAGGGGTAGAGAATTCACCCCTCCACTTT; cdr3_aa: CASSKGVENSPLHF
d_call: TRBD1; v_call: TRBV2; j_call: TRBJ2-7; clone_size: .; cdr3_nt: TGTGCCAGCAGTGGCGGGACAGGGGGTCCCTACGAGCAGTACTTC; cdr3_aa: CASSGGTGGPYEQYF
d_call: TRBD2; v_call: TRBV19; j_call: TRBJ2-1; clone_size: .; cdr3_nt: TGTGCCAGTAGTTATATAGCGGGAGCGAGCAATGAGCAGTTCTTC; cdr3_aa: CASSYIAGASNEQFF
d_call: .; v_call: TRBV5-4; j_call: TRBJ2-3; clone_size: few; cdr3_nt: TGTGCCAGCAGCCAGACACCGGCAGATACGCAGTATTTT; cdr3_aa: CASSQTPADTQYF
d_call: TRBD1; v_call: TRBV10-3; j_call: TRBJ1-2; clone_size: .; cdr3_nt: TGTGCAATCAGTGATACGACAGGGGAGGACTATGGCTACACCTTC; cdr3_aa: CAISDTTGEDYGYTF
d_call: TRBD2; v_call: TRBV5-1; j_call: TRBJ2-7; clone_size: .; cdr3_nt: TGCGCCAGCAGCTTGGGGCTGACGGGAGGGCGAACCTACGAGCAGTACTTC; cdr3_aa: CASSLGLTGGRTYEQYF
d_call: .; v_call: TRBV9; j_call: TRBJ2-3; clone_size: once; cdr3_nt: TGTGCCAGCAGCGTTTCGATCGGTAACTCAGATACGCAGTATTTT; cdr3_aa: CASSVSIGNSDTQYF
d_call: TRBD2; v_call: TRBV30; j_call: TRBJ2-7; clone_size: .; cdr3_nt: TGTGCCTGGACCCCCGGGGGGGAGCAGTACTTC; cdr3_aa: CAWTPGGEQYF
d_call: .; v_call: TRBV6-6; j_call: TRBJ2-1; clone_size: once; cdr3_nt: TGTGCCAGCAGACTCCGCGGACCCTACAATGAGCAGTTCTTC; cdr3_aa: CASRLRGPYNEQFF
d_call: .; v_call: TRBV28; j_call: TRBJ2-2; clone_size: once; cdr3_nt: TGTGCCAGCACACCGGGGCCAGCCGGACTCGGGGAGCTGTTTTTT; cdr3_aa: CASTPGPAGLGELFF
d_call: .; v_call: TRBV5-1; j_call: TRBJ2-3; clone_size: .; cdr3_nt: TGCGCCAGCAAGACGGGATCCTCCACAGATACGCAGTATTTT; cdr3_aa: CASKTGSSTDTQYF
d_call: .; v_call: TRBV4-1; j_call: TRBJ2-1; clone_size: .; cdr3_nt: TGCGCCAGCAGCCAAGCCAGGGGGCGGGAGCCTCGGGAGCAGTTCTTC; cdr3_aa: CASSQARGREPREQFF
d_call: .; v_call: TRBV7-2; j_call: TRBJ2-7; clone_size: few; cdr3_nt: TGTGCCAGCAGCCGGGGAGGGGGAGGGGCCTACGAGCAGTACTTC; cdr3_aa: CASSRGGGGAYEQYF
d_call: TRBD2; v_call: TRBV18; j_call: TRBJ2-3; clone_size: once; cdr3_nt: TGTGCCAGCTCGCTTCTAGCGGGAGAGAACACAGATACGCAGTATTTT; cdr3_aa: CASSLLAGENTDTQYF
d_call: .; v_call: TRBV7-2; j_call: TRBJ2-2; clone_size: .; cdr3_nt: TGTGCCAGCAGCTTAAAAATAACAGACACCGGGGAGCTGTTTTTT; cdr3_aa: CASSLKITDTGELFF
d_call: .; v_call: TRBV30; j_call: TRBJ1-5; clone_size: .; cdr3_nt: TGTGCCTGGAGTGGACAGGCGTTAAATCAGCCCCAGCATTTT; cdr3_aa: CAWSGQALNQPQHF
d_call: TRBD1; v_call: TRBV28; j_call: TRBJ2-5; clone_size: .; cdr3_nt: TGTGCCAGCAGCACGAGGACAGGGCGGGAGACCCAGTACTTC; cdr3_aa: CASSTRTGRETQYF
d_call: TRBD2; v_call: TRBV5-1; j_call: TRBJ2-5; clone_size: .; cdr3_nt: TGCGCCAGCAGCTTGGCGCTAGCGGACCAAGAGACCCAGTACTTC; cdr3_aa: CASSLALADQETQYF
d_call: .; v_call: TRBV6-6; j_call: TRBJ2-3; clone_size: .; cdr3_nt: TGTGCCAGCAAAAAGGGGGACGCCACCATAAATGCGCAGTATTTT; cdr3_aa: CASKKGDATINAQYF
d_call: .; v_call: TRBV5-8; j_call: TRBJ2-7; clone_size: few; cdr3_nt: TGTGCCAGCAGCTTGACCCTCTACGAGCAGTACTTC; cdr3_aa: CASSLTLYEQYF
d_call: .; v_call: TRBV5-3; j_call: TRBJ2-7; clone_size: .; cdr3_nt: TGTGCCAGAAGCGGTCAAGGTATTTACCGGAAAGCCTACGAGCAGTACTTC; cdr3_aa: CARSGQGIYRKAYEQYF